This TCR beta chain was identified during a study of patients and donors after allogeneic stem cell transplantation. Only a few counts were recorded for this clonotype. TCRdb passed the RT-PCR reads through MiXCR, listing each CDR3 protein once. The table lists 900,000 to 1,000,000 distinct CDR3 sequences, about 20% of them singletons. With 10 bases removed from V and 3 bases from J, the gap between germline ends came to 22 bases. The germline gives CDR1 ENHRY, CDR2 SYGVKD. CDR3 length equals 15 residues. The V gene is TRBV10-3, the J gene TRBJ2-7, with TRBD2 as a possible D gene (5 bases). The source of this sequence is a human donor who was either an allogeneic HSCT recipient or a stem cell or donor lymphocyte infusion donor (not recorded which). It is not recorded whose cells these are; they may come from a transplant donor. The sample was blood, either unsorted or a sorted T cell fraction (not recorded which). The CDR3 DNA reads TGTGCCACGGCCCCTGAGAGCCGAGGGATCTACGAGCAGTACTTC. Its protein product is CATAPESRGIYEQYF.